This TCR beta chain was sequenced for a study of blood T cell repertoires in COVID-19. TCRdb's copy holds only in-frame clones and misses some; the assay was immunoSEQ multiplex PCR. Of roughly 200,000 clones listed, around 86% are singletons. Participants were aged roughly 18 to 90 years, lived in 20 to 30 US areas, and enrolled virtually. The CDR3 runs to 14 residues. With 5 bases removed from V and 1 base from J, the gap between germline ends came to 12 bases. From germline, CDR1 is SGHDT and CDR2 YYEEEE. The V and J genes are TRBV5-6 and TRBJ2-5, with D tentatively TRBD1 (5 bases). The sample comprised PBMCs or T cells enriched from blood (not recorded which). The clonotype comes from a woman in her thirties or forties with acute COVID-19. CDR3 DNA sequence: TGTGCCAGCAGTAGGGGTATGGGCCAAGAGACCCAGTACTTC. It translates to CASSRGMGQETQYF.